The clone carrying this T cell receptor (beta chain) was counted only a few times. The length of the CDR3 is 15 residues. Looked up from germline, CDR1 is MRHNA and CDR2 is SNTAGT. V was cut by 7 bases and J by 0 bases, with 14 bases left in between. This sample was taken from a study of metastatic and nonmetastatic thyroid tumors. Study information: Peripheral blood and tumor or nodule samples from malignant and benign thyroid patients were compared.

Among the patients, none had received any treatment before thyroid surgery. TCRdb redid the clone calls on the PCR reads using MiXCR. The repertoire has some 17,000 clones, approximately 23% of them found once; the top ten carry around 7.5%. The sequence was collected from a female donor with papillary thyroid cancer or a benign thyroid nodule (not recorded which). Some clones in this sample may be carry-over from other donors' samples. The V call is TRBV6-4, the J call TRBJ2-3; D not certain. Sequencing was performed on adjacent normal tissue. The CDR3 region is CASTFRGTSTDTQYF. The CDR3 nucleotides are TGTGCCAGCACCTTTCGCGGAACTAGCACAGATACGCAGTATTTT.